This section outlines one T cell receptor (beta chain) sequence together with its context. What it recognizes is unknown. These donors, healthy bone marrow donors, were studied. This sample is drawn from a study of cytomegalovirus exposure and HLA in healthy donors. Study results and caveats: With high specificity and sensitivity, the classifier reportedly diagnosed cytomegalovirus status. More clonal expansion characterized HLA-associated TCR beta chains than equally common others in a later analysis. With further analysis later on, most CMV-associated TCR beta chains appeared HLA-restricted.

Germline V CDR1 and CDR2: LNHDA, SQIVND (reference sequence). The CDR3 covers 20 residues. V was clipped by 3 bases and J by 0 bases, with 24 bases between them. 60 Vbeta and 13 Jbeta primers were used in PCR. Using immunoSEQ multiplex PCR, the repertoire was profiled, and TCRdb retains in-frame clones only, with some absent. The record lists roughly 190,000 clones, of which the ten most abundant hold around 6%. Source material: PBMCs. The chain couples TRBV19 to TRBJ1-3; D possibly corresponds to TRBD1 (5 bases). This receptor was taken from a young man in good health and CMV-seronegative. The CDR3, as DNA: TGTGCCAGTAGTATGGGGGGATCAGGGTCCCGTATCTACTCTGGAAACACCATATATTTT. Translated, it gives CASSMGGSGSRIYSGNTIYF.